Included here is one T cell receptor (beta chain) sequence, with context. Antigen specificity is unknown. Healthy donors had no documented immune events, such as infections, while sampled. Profiled with immunoSEQ multiplex PCR; TCRdb holds only in-frame clones, not every one. Found here are approximately 92,000 clones, 85% of them singletons; the top ten hold 4% to 5.5%. Germline CDR1 is SGHDN and CDR2 is FVKESK. This CDR3 is 14 amino acids long. The V and J ends lost 3 bases and 9 bases, in that order; junction bases with no gene match: 11. This record belongs to a study of identifying expanded T cells in peripheral blood. Study-wide points: Technical replicates showed about 1.2 changed clones; approximately 2 weeks roughly 15; four weeks 19. Variance in clone template counts between approximately two-week samples significantly increased with total template count across all healthy donors.

The chain couples TRBV14 to TRBJ2-7, with 7 bases aligning to TRBD2. Sequences were obtained from blood. This receptor was identified in a person between 18 and 69 years old in good health. CDR3: CASSQDLLGGVQYF. The DNA of the CDR3 is TGTGCCAGCAGCCAGGACCTATTGGGGGGGGTGCAGTACTTC. The variable domain in full, completed from reference TRBV14 and TRBJ2-7, reads EAGVTQFPSHSVIEKGQTVTLRCDPISGHDNLYWYRRVMGKEIKFLLHFVKESKQDESGMPNNRFLAERTGGTYSTLKVQPAELEDSGVYFCASSQDLLGGVQYFGPGTRLTVT.